This TCR beta chain was sequenced during a study of T cell responses to AZD1222 COVID-19 vaccine. Study outcomes and limitations: Baseline seropositives among AZD1222 recipients totaled only six or seven. Once two AZD1222 doses were given, Spike-specific TCR breadth and depth went up.

Turning to this clone: Its antigen is undetermined.

This table comes from immunoSEQ multiplex PCR, and its TCRdb copy is limited to in-frame clones, with some not included. The sample contains 100,000 to 120,000 clones, approximately 90% of which appear only once. Germline CDR1 is SGHNT and CDR2 is YYREEE (reference sequence). V was shortened by 0 bases and J by 4 bases, with 10 bases between the two germline ends. This CDR3 spans 14 amino acids. Sequencing used peripheral blood, obtained 28 days after the second AZD1222 dose. This clonotype originated in an adult who received the AZD1222 COVID-19 vaccine. The V call is TRBV5-4, the J call TRBJ2-5; a possible D gene is TRBD2 (5 bases). In nucleotides, the CDR3 is TGTGCCAGCAGCTTGGTTGGTGGAGGAGAGACCCAGTACTTC. This gives the protein CASSLVGGGETQYF.